This T cell receptor (beta chain) originates from a study of regulatory T cells in long-lasting Graves disease. Investigators prepared the TCR beta libraries by applying iRepertoire HTBI primers and Arm-PCR of CDR3 regions. TCRdb analysed the multiplex PCR reads with MiXCR anew, one entry per CDR3 protein. The profile shows hundreds of thousands of distinct CDR3 sequences, 16% of them singletons. Deletions cut 10 bases from V and 9 bases from J, with 10 bases between. The length of the CDR3 is 10 residues. The time point is: newly diagnosed GD, antithyroid drugs for less than 3 months. The TCR library was prepared using RNA isolated from PBMCs. EDTA tubes collected roughly 9.6 milliliters of peripheral blood. These data were likewise used in another study, on T cells in Graves' hyperthyroidism and ophthalmopathy. That paper notes: The hyperthyroidism was newly diagnosed and had lasted under 2 months; the patients were aged 18 to 65. Not enrolled were patients with uncontrolled infection, other autoimmune disease, pregnancy or lactation.

Specimen: peripheral blood mononuclear cells (PBMCs), collected at new diagnosis, from a patient treated with antithyroid drugs. This clonotype was sampled from a woman under 40 with Graves disease. The chain links TRBV12-3 or TRBV12-4 to TRBJ1-3; D remains unclear. CDR3 region: CATRRGTIYF. CDR3 in DNA: TGTGCCACCCGGAGAGGCACCATATATTTT.